The clone carrying this TCR beta chain occurred many times. V was clipped by 5 bases and J by 1 base, with 14 bases between them. Looked up from germline, CDR1 is MNHNS and CDR2 is SASEGT. The CDR3 runs 15 residues. Via MiXCR, TCRdb re-called the RT-PCR reads, giving one row per CDR3 protein. This sample has 200,000 to 250,000 distinct CDR3 sequences, with 12% to 15% found just once. The source of the sample is a study of patients and donors after allogeneic stem cell transplantation. Input material: blood, either unsorted or a sorted T cell fraction (not recorded which). The genes are TRBV6-1 and TRBJ1-1, with D possibly TRBD1 on 5 matching bases. This TCR was sampled from a human donor who was either an allogeneic HSCT recipient or a stem cell or donor lymphocyte infusion donor (not recorded which). It is not recorded whose cells these are; they may come from a transplant donor. In nucleotides, the CDR3 is TGTGCCAGCAGTAGCTCCGGGACTGAGAACACTGAAGCTTTCTTT. It codes for CASSSSGTENTEAFF.